The sequence of this T cell receptor (beta chain) was determined in a study of Graves' ophthalmopathy and Graves' hyperthyroidism. Germline values: CDR1 MRHNA, CDR2 SNTAGT. This CDR3 has 15 residues. The ends were cut back, 8 bases at V and 0 bases at J, with 13 bases in the middle. The study amplified TCR beta CDR3 regions using RNA transcripts. The first-round RT-PCR employed HTBI primers together with the Qiagen OneStep RT-PCR kit. A multiplex PCR was then performed as the second round. MiXCR was run by TCRdb on the multiplex PCR reads, yielding one entry per CDR3 protein. The data hold 35,000 to 50,000 distinct CDR3 sequences, with approximately 50% observed a single time.

The clonotype originates from an adult woman with stable Graves' hyperthyroidism. The sample consisted of peripheral blood. The rearrangement joins TRBV6-4 to TRBJ2-2; D is unresolved. The chain's CDR3 is CASLTDGPNTGELFF. CDR3 DNA sequence: TGTGCCAGCTTAACGGACGGGCCGAACACCGGGGAGCTGTTTTTT.